Shown below are 8 T cell receptor beta chains from a single sample sequenced in a study of T cell clones after liver transplantation (dated by TCRdb to between 2019 and 2020). The antigens for these receptors are not known. Alloreactive TCRbeta sequences were defined by sequencing of proliferating CFSE-low cells from the MLR. Libraries came from the immunoSEQ multiplex PCR assay. The immuneACCESS repertoire file appears here via TCRdb, limited to in-frame rearrangements. These files lack a portion of the clones; in checked studies, under half of the deficit traces to unresolved V genes, and the cause of the others is not known. This sample holds fewer than 7,000 clones; approximately 31% were observed only once. Around 16% of the sample lies in the top ten. The sample was CD4+ T cells from cultured PBMCs. All receptors come from a human patient who received a liver transplant. A transplant means some T cells may be of graft donor rather than patient origin.

By share, this clone counts as medium-sized. The CDR3 DNA follows: TGTGCCAGCAGCCCGGGACAGGTTAACACTGAAGCTTTCTTT. Encoded protein: CASSPGQVNTEAFF. V and J are TRBV27 and TRBJ1-1, with 8 bases fitting TRBD1. Germline V gene sequence: CDR1 MNHEY, CDR2 SMNVEV (reference sequence). J gave up 2 bases and V 6 bases, and 5 bases lay outside the gene matches. CDR3 length equals 14 residues.

CDR3 amino acids: CASTDGHYEQYF. DNA for the CDR3: TGTGCCAGCACTGACGGCCACTACGAGCAGTACTTC. The chain joins TRBV6-1 to TRBJ2-7; D not certain. The CDR3 has 12 residues. The V gene's germline CDR1 is MNHNS and CDR2 SASEGT. The ends were cut back, 7 bases at V and 3 bases at J, with 10 bases in the middle.

This clone was detected a few times. Relative to the germline gene, one junction end is altered; a read error may explain this. CDR3 bases: TGTGCCAGCAGCCAAGATCACGGGGACACTGAAGCTTTCTTT. Residues: CASSQDHGDTEAFF. The chain couples TRBV4-1 to TRBJ1-1, with unresolved D. This CDR3 region has 14 residues. The V gene's germline CDR1 is MGHRA and CDR2 YSYEKL.

This clone is labeled as medium-sized. The V and J genes are TRBV10-2 and TRBJ2-5; 7 bases map to TRBD2. Germline assignment: CDR1 WSHSY and CDR2 SAAADI. V lost 1 base and J lost 1; bases outside the gene matches: 6. The CDR3 extends over 16 amino acids. The CDR3 region is CASSEYLGLTQETQYF. CDR3 DNA: TGCGCCAGCAGTGAGTACTTGGGACTAACCCAAGAGACCCAGTACTTC.

This clone was seen only a few times. The genes are TRBV5-1 and TRBJ1-6; maybe TRBD1 (5 bases). With 5 bases removed from V and 7 bases from J, the gap between germline ends came to 16 bases. Germline V gene sequence: CDR1 SGHRS, CDR2 YFSETQ. The length of the CDR3 is 15 residues. The CDR3 protein is CASSKEGRGNSPLHF. CDR3 nucleotide sequence: TGCGCCAGCAGTAAGGAGGGGAGAGGGAATTCACCCCTCCACTTT. The whole variable domain, remainder taken from reference TRBV5-1 and TRBJ1-6, is KAGVTQTPRYLIKTRGQQVTLSCSPISGHRSVSWYQQTPGQGLQFLFEYFSETQRNKGNFPGRFSGRQFSNSRSEMNVSTLELGDSALYLCASSKEGRGNSPLHFGNGTRLTVT.

This clone was seen only a few times. V is TRBV6-5 and J is TRBJ1-2; possible D gene TRBD1, 5 bases. Germline V CDR1 and CDR2: MNHEY, SVGAGI. Trimming took 1 base from V and 6 from J, leaving 6 bases between them. CDR3 length equals 12 residues. The CDR3 protein is CASSYWGDGYTF. The CDR3 DNA reads TGTGCCAGCAGTTACTGGGGGGATGGCTACACCTTC.

Only one count was recorded for this clone. This rearrangement joins TRBV15 to TRBJ1-1; no firm D call. The V end lost 1 base, the J end lost 5 bases, and 11 bases lay between the germline ends. Germline CDR1 LNHNV, CDR2 YYDKDF (reference sequence). This CDR3 contains 14 residues. The CDR3 region has the DNA TGTGCCACCAGCAGAGTTTGGGTCGGGACTGAAGCTTTCTTT. Protein product: CATSRVWVGTEAFF.

CDR3 region: CASNPGRETQYF. The CDR3 nucleotides are TGTGCCAGCAATCCAGGGCGGGAGACCCAGTACTTC. This rearrangement joins TRBV6-6 to TRBJ2-5; tentative D call: TRBD1 (5 bases). The CDR3 is made up of 12 amino acids. V was clipped by 7 bases and J by 5 bases, with 11 bases between them. Germline V gene data show CDR1 as MNHNY and CDR2 as SVGAGI (reference sequence).